This T cell receptor beta chain was documented in a study of T cells in Graves' hyperthyroidism and ophthalmopathy. Trimming removed 5 bases at V and 3 bases at J, with 19 bases between. The CDR3 contains 16 residues. CDR1 and CDR2 from the germline V gene are SGHTA and FQGTGA. Amplification of TCR beta CDR3 regions was performed using RNA transcripts as template. First-round RT-PCR of the TCR CDR3 relied on the HTBI primer set. TCRdb ran MiXCR on the multiplex PCR reads and lists one entry per CDR3 protein. This table has 450,000 to 700,000 distinct CDR3 sequences, just over 45% appearing once. This clonotype was counted ten times or more.

The chain carries TRBV7-3 and TRBJ1-1; a weak D match, TRBD1 (6 bases). Sequenced input: peripheral blood or thyroid tissue (not recorded which). This receptor was taken from a young woman with Graves' hyperthyroidism. CDR3 residues: CASSPRGGGAHTEAFF. The CDR3 DNA follows: TGTGCCAGCAGCCCTCGAGGGGGGGGGGCTCACACTGAAGCTTTCTTT.